This T cell receptor (beta chain) was identified in a study of blood T cell repertoires in COVID-19 (dated by TCRdb to the early 2020s). With respect to the entire study: The collaborator samples originated in the United States, Italy and Spain and spanned the acute and convalescent phases of COVID-19. Where available, HLA class I and class II types were obtained from metadata supplied by the sample provider rather than from assay-based typing. The samples were drawn from two sources: the first 160 participants of the ongoing ImmuneRACE study, and 950 to 1,500 subjects contributed by 6 global collaborators. Nearly every sample came with metadata listing a de-identified subject ID, COVID-19 status, age in years and sex. Subjects who had been exposed to COVID-19, were actively infected with it, or had recovered from it provided the deeply sampled blood TCRbeta repertoires that made up the dataset. The material from the prospective study consisted of cDNA or gDNA derived from T cells, B-cell-depleted T cells, or PBMCs. The repertoires were released in a freely available public database meant as a resource for research on the immune response to SARS-CoV-2. On the study overall, not on this receptor specifically: Clinical and demographic metadata were provided uncurated, with the amount varying by source and participant.

The collaborating institutions used their own protocols to collect whole blood in K2EDTA tubes. Collaborator samples were shipped for TCRbeta analysis as frozen whole blood, isolated PBMCs, or DNA extracted from either sample type. Regarding this clone: Its antigen is unknown. No qualities accompany the bases; no much larger clone lies one base away.

TCRbeta CDR3 regions were amplified from genomic DNA by means of the immunoSEQ Assay, a bias-controlled multiplex PCR. The authors' analysis ran thus. The number of nucleated cells in each sample was estimated from the amplification of reference gene primers within the assay. To quantify the absolute abundance of each unique TCRbeta CDR3 rearrangement, sequence reads were collapsed and filtered. For each sample, productive Simpson clonality was calculated by taking the square root of Simpson's diversity index across productive rearrangements. Entries here come from immuneACCESS through TCRdb and include only in-frame sequences with V and J called. Some clones fail to appear in such tables; in the studies checked, an unresolved V gene covers under half of the shortfall, and the cause of the remainder is unknown. Clone size and V and J calls were adopted from that table, with D and trimming inferred from the DNA. The sample table shows over 85,000 clones, and approximately 90% are seen once. Together, the top ten hold 2% to 2.5% of the sample.

V is cut back by 0 bases and J by 5 bases, with 5 bases in the junction unmatched. The CDR3 runs 16 amino acids, cysteine and phenylalanine included. Only CDR3 DNA remains: 48 bases, in frame from the first base. The germline V gene sets CDR1 to SNHLY and CDR2 to FYNNEI. This receptor chain uses TRBV2 and TRBJ2-1; 9 junctional bases match TRBD2. The receptor was isolated from a man aged 45-60 years with active COVID-19. The sequencing input was peripheral blood. Here the CDR3 is given as CASSEAGSGGHNEQFF. The sequenced DNA is TGTGCCAGCAGTGAAGCAGGAAGCGGGGGGCACAATGAGCAGTTCTTC.